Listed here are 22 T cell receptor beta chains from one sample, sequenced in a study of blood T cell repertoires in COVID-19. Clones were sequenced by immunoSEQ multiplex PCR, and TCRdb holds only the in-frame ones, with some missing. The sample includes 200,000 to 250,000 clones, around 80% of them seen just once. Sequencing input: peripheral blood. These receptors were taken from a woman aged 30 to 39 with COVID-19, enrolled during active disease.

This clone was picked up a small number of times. The CDR3 loop reads CAISESVQNYGYTF. The CDR3 DNA sequence: TGTGCCATCAGTGAGTCGGTACAGAACTATGGCTACACCTTC. The chain is built from TRBV10-3 and TRBJ1-2, with D unclear. The CDR3 has 14 residues. The ends were cut back, 0 bases at V and 2 bases at J, with 7 bases in the middle. In germline, CDR1 is ENHRY, CDR2 SYGVKD.

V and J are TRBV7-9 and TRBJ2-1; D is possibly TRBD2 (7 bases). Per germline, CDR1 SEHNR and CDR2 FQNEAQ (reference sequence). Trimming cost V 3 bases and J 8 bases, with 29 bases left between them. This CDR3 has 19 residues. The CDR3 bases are TGTGCCAGCAGCTTCCTTGCACAGGGAGGGCGGGAGAATATCCATGAGCAGTTCTTC. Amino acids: CASSFLAQGGRENIHEQFF.

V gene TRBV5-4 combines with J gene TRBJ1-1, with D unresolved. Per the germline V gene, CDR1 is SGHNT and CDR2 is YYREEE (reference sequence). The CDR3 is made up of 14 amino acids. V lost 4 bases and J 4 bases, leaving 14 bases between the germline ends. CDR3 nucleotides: TGTGCCAGCAGCCCCGCTGGGAGGATCACTGAAGCTTTCTTT. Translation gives CASSPAGRITEAFF.

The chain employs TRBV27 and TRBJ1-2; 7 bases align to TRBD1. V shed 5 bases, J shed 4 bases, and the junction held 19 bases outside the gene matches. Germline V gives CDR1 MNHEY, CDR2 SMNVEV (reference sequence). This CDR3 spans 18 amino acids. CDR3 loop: CASSEQGPLRPNVYGYTF. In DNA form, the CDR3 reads TGTGCCAGCAGTGAACAGGGGCCACTAAGACCTAACGTCTATGGCTACACCTTC.

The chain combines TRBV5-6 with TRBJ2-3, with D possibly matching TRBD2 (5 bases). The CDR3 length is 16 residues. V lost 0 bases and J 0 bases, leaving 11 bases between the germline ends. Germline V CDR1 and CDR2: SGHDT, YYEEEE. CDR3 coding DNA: TGTGCCAGCAGCTTGGCCAGGACTCCTAGCACAGATACGCAGTATTTT. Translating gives CASSLARTPSTDTQYF.

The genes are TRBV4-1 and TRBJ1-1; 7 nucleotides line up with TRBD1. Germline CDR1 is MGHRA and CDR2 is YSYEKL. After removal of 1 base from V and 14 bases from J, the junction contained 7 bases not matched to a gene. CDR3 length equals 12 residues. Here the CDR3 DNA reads TGCGCCAGCAGCCAAGGGGCAGGGGGAACGTTCTTT. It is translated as CASSQGAGGTFF.

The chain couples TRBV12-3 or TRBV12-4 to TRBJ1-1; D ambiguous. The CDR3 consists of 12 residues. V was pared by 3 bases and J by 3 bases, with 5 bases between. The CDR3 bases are TGTGCCAGCAGTTTTTCTTACACTGAAGCTTTCTTT. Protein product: CASSFSYTEAFF.

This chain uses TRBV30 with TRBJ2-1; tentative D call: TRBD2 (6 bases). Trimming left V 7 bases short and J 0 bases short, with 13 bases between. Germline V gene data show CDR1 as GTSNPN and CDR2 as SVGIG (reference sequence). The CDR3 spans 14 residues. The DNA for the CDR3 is TGTGCCTCGACGACTAGACACTCCTACAATGAGCAGTTCTTC. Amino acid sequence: CASTTRHSYNEQFF.

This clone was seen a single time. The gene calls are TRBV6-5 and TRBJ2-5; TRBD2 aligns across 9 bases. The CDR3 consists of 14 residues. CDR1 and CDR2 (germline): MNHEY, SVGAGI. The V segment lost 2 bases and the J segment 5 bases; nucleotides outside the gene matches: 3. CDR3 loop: CASSYSGGMETQYF. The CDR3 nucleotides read TGTGCCAGCAGTTACAGCGGGGGGATGGAGACCCAGTACTTC.

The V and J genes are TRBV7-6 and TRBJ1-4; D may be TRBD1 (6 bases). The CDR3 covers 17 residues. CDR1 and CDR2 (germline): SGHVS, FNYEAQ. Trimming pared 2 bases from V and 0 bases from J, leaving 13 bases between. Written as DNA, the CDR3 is TGTGCCAGCAGCTTAAGGGGCCACAGGGCAACTAATGAAAAACTGTTTTTT. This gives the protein CASSLRGHRATNEKLFF. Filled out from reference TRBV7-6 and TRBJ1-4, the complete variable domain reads GAGVSQSPRYKVTKRGQDVALRCDPISGHVSLYWYRQALGQGPEFLTYFNYEAQQDKSGLPNDRFSAERPEGSISTLTIQRTEQRDSAMYRCASSLRGHRATNEKLFFGSGTQLSVL.

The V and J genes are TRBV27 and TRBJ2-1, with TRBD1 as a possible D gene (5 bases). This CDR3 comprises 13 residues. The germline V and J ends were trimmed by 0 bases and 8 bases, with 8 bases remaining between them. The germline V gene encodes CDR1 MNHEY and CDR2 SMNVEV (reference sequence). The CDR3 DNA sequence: TGTGCCAGCAGTTTATCGCAAGGGGATGAGCAGTTCTTC. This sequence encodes CASSLSQGDEQFF.

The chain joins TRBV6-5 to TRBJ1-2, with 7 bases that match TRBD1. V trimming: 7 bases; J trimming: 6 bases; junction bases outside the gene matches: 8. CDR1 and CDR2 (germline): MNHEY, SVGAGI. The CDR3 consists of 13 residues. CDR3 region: CASTGQRLDGYTF. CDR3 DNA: TGTGCCAGCACGGGACAGAGACTGGATGGCTACACCTTC.

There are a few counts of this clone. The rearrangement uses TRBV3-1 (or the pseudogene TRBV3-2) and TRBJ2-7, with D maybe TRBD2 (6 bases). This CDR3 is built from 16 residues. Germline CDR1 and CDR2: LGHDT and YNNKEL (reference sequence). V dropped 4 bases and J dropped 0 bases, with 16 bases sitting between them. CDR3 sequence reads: CASSPRFSGSSYEQYF. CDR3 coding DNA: TGTGCCAGCAGCCCCCGATTTAGCGGCAGCTCCTACGAGCAGTACTTC.

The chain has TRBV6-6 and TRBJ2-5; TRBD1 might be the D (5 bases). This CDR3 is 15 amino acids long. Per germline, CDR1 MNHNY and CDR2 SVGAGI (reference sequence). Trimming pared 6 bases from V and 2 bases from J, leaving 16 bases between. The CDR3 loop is CASSSYRSGQETQYF. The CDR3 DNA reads TGTGCCAGCAGCTCCTACAGGTCGGGTCAAGAGACCCAGTACTTC.

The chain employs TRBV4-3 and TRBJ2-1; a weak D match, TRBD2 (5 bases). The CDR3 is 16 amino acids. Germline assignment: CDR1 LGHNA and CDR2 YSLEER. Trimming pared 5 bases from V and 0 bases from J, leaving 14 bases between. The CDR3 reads CASSSGRASSYNEQFF. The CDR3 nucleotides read TGCGCCAGCAGCTCGGGAAGGGCGAGCTCCTACAATGAGCAGTTCTTC.

CDR3 sequence reads: CASSVTWGETYEQYF. CDR3 coding DNA: TGTGCCAGCAGCGTTACGTGGGGGGAGACCTACGAGCAGTACTTC. The chain joins TRBV9 to TRBJ2-7; maybe TRBD2 (6 bases). V was clipped by 2 bases and J by 2 bases, with 14 bases between them. The CDR3 is made up of 15 amino acids. Germline CDR1 is SGDLS and CDR2 is YYNGEE.

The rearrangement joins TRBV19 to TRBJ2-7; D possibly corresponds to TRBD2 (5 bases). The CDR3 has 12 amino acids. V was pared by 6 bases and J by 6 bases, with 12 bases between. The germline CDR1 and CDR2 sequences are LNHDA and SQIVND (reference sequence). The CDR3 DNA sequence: TGTGCCAGTAGGAAGACCGAGGGCGAGCAGTACTTC. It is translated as CASRKTEGEQYF.

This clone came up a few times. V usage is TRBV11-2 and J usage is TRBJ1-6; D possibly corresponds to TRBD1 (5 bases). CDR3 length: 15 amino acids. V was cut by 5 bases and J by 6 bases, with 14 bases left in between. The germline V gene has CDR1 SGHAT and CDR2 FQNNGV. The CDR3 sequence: CASSRPQGGNSPLHF. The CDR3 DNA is TGTGCCAGCAGCCGACCCCAGGGAGGTAATTCACCCCTCCACTTT. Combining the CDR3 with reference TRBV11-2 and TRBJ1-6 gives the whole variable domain EAGVAQSPRYKIIEKRQSVAFWCNPISGHATLYWYQQILGQGPKLLIQFQNNGVVDDSQLPKDRFSAERLKGVDSTLKIQPAKLEDSAVYLCASSRPQGGNSPLHFGNGTRLTVT.

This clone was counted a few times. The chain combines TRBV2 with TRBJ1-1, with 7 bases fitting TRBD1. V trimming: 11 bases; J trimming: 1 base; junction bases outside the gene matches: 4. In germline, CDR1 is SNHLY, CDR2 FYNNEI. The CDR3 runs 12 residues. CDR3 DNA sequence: TGTGCCGGCGGGACAGCGAACACTGAAGCTTTCTTT. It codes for CAGGTANTEAFF.

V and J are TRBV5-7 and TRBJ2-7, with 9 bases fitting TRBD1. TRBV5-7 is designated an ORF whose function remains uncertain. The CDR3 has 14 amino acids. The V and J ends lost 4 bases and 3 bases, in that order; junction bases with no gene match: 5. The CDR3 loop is CASSQTGGSYEQYF. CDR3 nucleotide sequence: TGTGCCAGCAGCCAGACAGGGGGAAGCTACGAGCAGTACTTC.

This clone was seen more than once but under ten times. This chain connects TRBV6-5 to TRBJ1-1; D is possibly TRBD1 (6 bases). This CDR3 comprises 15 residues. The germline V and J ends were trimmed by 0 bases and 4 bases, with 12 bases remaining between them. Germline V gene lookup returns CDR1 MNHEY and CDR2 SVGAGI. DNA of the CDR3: TGTGCCAGCAGTTACTCCAGGACAGCCAGCACTGAAGCTTTCTTT. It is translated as CASSYSRTASTEAFF.

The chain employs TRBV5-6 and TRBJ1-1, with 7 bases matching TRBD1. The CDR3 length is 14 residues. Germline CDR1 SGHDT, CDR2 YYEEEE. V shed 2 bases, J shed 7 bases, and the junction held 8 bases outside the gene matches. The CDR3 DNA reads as TGTGCCAGCAGCTTACAAGACAGGGCTATTGAAGCTTTCTTT. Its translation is CASSLQDRAIEAFF.